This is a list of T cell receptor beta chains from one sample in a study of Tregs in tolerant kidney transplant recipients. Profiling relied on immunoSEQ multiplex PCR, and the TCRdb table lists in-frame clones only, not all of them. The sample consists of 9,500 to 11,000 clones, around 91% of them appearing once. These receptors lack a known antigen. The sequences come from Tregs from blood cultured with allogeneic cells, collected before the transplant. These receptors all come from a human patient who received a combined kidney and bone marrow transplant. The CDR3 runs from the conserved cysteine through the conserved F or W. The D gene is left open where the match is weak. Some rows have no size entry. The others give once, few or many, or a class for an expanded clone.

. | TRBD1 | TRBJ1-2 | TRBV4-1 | CASSHGTAYGYTF | TGCGCCAGCAGCCATGGGACAGCTTATGGCTACACCTTC
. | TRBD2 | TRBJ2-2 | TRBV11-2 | CASSRLAGGNTGELFF | TGTGCCAGCAGCCGACTAGCGGGGGGGAACACCGGGGAGCTGTTTTTT
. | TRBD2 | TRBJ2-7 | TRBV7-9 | CASSHGTSRMDF | TGTGCCAGCAGCCACGGGACTAGTAGGATGGACTTC
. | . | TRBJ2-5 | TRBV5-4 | CASSPGQQETQYF | TGTGCCAGCAGCCCCGGTCAACAAGAGACCCAGTACTTC
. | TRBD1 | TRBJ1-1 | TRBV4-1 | CASSQTTGGNTEAFF | TGCGCCAGCAGCCAAACGACAGGGGGGAATACTGAAGCTTTCTTT
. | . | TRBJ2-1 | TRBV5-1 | CASSAKPGSRTYNEQFF | TGCGCCAGCAGCGCAAAACCGGGATCGAGGACTTACAATGAGCAGTTCTTC
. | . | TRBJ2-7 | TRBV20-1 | CSARVHYEQYF | TGCAGTGCCAGGGTACACTACGAGCAGTACTTC
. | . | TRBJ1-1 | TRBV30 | CAWSPKDGAPKTFF | TGTGCCTGGAGTCCCAAGGATGGGGCACCGAAAACTTTCTTT
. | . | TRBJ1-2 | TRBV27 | CASSPYMEGYYGYTF | TGTGCCAGCAGTCCCTACATGGAAGGGTACTATGGCTACACCTTC
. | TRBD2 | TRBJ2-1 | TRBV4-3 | CASSLGRTSGRVNEQFF | TGCGCCAGCAGCCTGGGGAGGACTAGCGGGAGGGTCAATGAGCAGTTCTTC
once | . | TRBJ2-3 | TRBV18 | CASSPGYTQYF | TGTGCCAGCTCACCAGGGTATACGCAGTATTTT
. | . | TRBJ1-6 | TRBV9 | CASSATSYRDSPLHF | TGTGCCAGCAGCGCCACATCCTACAGGGATTCACCCCTCCACTTT
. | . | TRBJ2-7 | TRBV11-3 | CASSFTSDSYEQYF | TGTGCCAGCAGCTTCACGTCGGACTCCTACGAGCAGTACTTC
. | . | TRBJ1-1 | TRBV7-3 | CASSLMVGAPGTEAFF | TGTGCCAGCAGCTTAATGGTGGGGGCGCCGGGGACTGAAGCTTTCTTT
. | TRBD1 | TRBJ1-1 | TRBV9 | CASSVRPQGDPLNTEAFF | TGTGCCAGCAGCGTTCGACCTCAGGGGGACCCCTTGAACACTGAAGCTTTCTTT
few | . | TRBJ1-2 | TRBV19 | CASSIDGRRRGYTF | TGTGCCAGTAGTATAGATGGCAGACGCCGTGGCTACACCTTC
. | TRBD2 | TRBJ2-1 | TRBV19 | CASSTLAGITYNEQFF | TGTGCCAGTAGTACTCTAGCGGGGATCACCTACAATGAGCAGTTCTTC
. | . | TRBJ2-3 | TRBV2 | CASSDRYTDTQYF | TGTGCCAGCAGCGACAGGTACACAGATACGCAGTATTTT
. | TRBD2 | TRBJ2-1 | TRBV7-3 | CASSLTGGLAGYNEQFF | TGTGCCAGCAGCTTAACGGGAGGACTAGCGGGATACAATGAGCAGTTCTTC
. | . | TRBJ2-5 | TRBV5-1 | CASSLVSAGRETQYF | TGCGCCAGCAGCTTGGTTTCGGCAGGTCGGGAGACCCAGTACTTC
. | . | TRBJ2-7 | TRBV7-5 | CVRSIGTYEQYF | TGTGTCAGAAGCATCGGGACCTACGAGCAGTACTTC
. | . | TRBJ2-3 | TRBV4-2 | CASSQVRSTDTQYF | TGTGCCAGCAGCCAAGTTCGGAGCACAGATACGCAGTATTTT
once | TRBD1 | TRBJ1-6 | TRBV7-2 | CASSPDREHSPLHF | TGTGCCAGCAGCCCGGACAGGGAGCATTCACCCCTCCACTTT
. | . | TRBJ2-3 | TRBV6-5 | CASSYSRLTDTQYF | TGTGCCAGCAGTTACTCCCGCCTCACAGATACGCAGTATTTT
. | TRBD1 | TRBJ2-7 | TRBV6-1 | CASRRTGFYEQYF | TGTGCCAGCAGGCGGACAGGCTTCTACGAGCAGTACTTC
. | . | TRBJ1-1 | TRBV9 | CASSVRQWNTEAFF | TGTGCCAGCAGCGTAAGACAGTGGAACACTGAAGCTTTCTTT
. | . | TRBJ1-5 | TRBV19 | CASSIAGPNQPQHF | TGTGCCAGTAGTATAGCCGGACCCAATCAGCCCCAGCATTTT
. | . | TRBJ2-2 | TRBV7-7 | CASSLALYTGELFF | TGTGCCAGCAGCTTAGCCCTCTACACCGGGGAGCTGTTTTTT
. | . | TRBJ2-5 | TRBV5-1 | CASSLTGSKTQYF | TGCGCCAGCAGCTTGACAGGGTCGAAGACCCAGTACTTC
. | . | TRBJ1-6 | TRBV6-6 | CASSYLDRNSPLHF | TGTGCCAGCAGTTACCTTGACAGAAATTCACCCCTCCACTTT
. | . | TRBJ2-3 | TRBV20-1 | CSASGADTQYF | TGCAGTGCTAGTGGTGCAGATACGCAGTATTTT
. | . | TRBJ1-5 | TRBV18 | CASPPTGLDQPQHF | TGTGCCAGCCCACCTACGGGCCTAGATCAGCCCCAGCATTTT
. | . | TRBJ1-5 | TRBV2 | CASNRDEDQPQHF | TGTGCCAGCAACCGGGACGAGGATCAGCCCCAGCATTTT
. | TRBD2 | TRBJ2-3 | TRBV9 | CASSVSGLKGDTQYF | TGTGCCAGCAGCGTTAGCGGGTTAAAGGGAGATACGCAGTATTTT
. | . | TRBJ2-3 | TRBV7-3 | CASSLTGFSTDTQYF | TGTGCCAGCAGCTTAACGGGCTTTAGCACAGATACGCAGTATTTT
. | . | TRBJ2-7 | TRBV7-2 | CASSLVLALSYGQYF | TGTGCCAGCAGCTTGGTCCTAGCGCTATCCTACGGGCAGTACTTC
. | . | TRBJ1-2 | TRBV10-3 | CAISVTAPDGYTF | TGTGCCATCAGTGTAACAGCACCTGATGGCTACACCTTC
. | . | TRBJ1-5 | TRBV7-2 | CASSLGNIQPQHF | TGTGCCAGCAGCTTAGGAAACATTCAGCCCCAGCATTTT
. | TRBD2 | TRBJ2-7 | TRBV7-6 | CASSWTSGYEQYF | TGTGCCAGCAGCTGGACTAGCGGCTACGAGCAGTACTTC
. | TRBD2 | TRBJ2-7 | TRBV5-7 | CASSREHGGVRTYEQYF | TGTGCCAGCAGCCGAGAGCATGGGGGGGTTAGGACCTACGAGCAGTACTTC
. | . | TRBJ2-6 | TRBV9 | CASTKSSGANVLTF | TGTGCCAGCACCAAAAGCTCTGGGGCCAACGTCCTGACTTTC
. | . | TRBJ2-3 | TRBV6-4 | CASSESSGQDTQYF | TGTGCCAGCAGTGAGTCGTCAGGGCAAGATACGCAGTATTTT
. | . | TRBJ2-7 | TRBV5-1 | CASSLSNDYEQYF | TGCGCCAGCAGCTTGTCAAATGACTACGAGCAGTACTTC
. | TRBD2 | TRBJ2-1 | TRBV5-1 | CASSLDRTSLYNEQFF | TGCGCCAGCAGCTTGGACCGGACTAGCTTATACAATGAGCAGTTCTTC
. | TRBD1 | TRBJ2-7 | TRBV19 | CASARDRNYEQYF | TGTGCCAGTGCCCGGGACAGGAACTACGAGCAGTACTTC
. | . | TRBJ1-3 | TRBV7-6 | CASSPRPLGTGNTIYF | TGTGCCAGCAGCCCCCGGCCCCTAGGAACTGGAAACACCATATATTTT
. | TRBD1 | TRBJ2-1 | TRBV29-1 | CSAQRDREVDEQFF | TGCAGCGCTCAACGGGACAGGGAAGTCGATGAGCAGTTCTTC
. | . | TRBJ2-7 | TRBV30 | CAWSVPFGGGFYEQYF | TGTGCCTGGAGTGTTCCGTTTGGTGGGGGGTTCTACGAGCAGTACTTC
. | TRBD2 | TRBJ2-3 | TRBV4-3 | CASSPFRTSGSLDTDTQYF | TGCGCCAGCAGCCCGTTCAGGACTAGCGGGAGTCTAGACACAGATACGCAGTATTTT
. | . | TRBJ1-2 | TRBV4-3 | CASSRRIGADGYTF | TGCGCCAGCAGCCGCCGTATCGGGGCCGATGGCTACACCTTC